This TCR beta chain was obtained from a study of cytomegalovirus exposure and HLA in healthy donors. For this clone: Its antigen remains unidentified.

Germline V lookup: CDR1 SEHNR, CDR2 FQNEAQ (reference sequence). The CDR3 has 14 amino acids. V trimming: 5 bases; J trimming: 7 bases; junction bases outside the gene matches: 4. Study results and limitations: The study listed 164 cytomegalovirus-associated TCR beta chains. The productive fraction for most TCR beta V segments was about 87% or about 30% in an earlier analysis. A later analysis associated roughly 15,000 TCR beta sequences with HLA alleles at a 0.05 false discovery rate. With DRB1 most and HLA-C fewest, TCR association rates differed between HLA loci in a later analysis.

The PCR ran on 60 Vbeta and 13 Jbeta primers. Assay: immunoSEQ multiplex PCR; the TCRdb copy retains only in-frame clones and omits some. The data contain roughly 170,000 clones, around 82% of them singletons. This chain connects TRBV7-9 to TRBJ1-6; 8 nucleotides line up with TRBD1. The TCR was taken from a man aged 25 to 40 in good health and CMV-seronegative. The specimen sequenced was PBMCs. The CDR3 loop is CASSRGQANSPLHF. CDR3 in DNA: TGTGCCAGCAGCCGGGGACAGGCCAATTCACCCCTCCACTTT.